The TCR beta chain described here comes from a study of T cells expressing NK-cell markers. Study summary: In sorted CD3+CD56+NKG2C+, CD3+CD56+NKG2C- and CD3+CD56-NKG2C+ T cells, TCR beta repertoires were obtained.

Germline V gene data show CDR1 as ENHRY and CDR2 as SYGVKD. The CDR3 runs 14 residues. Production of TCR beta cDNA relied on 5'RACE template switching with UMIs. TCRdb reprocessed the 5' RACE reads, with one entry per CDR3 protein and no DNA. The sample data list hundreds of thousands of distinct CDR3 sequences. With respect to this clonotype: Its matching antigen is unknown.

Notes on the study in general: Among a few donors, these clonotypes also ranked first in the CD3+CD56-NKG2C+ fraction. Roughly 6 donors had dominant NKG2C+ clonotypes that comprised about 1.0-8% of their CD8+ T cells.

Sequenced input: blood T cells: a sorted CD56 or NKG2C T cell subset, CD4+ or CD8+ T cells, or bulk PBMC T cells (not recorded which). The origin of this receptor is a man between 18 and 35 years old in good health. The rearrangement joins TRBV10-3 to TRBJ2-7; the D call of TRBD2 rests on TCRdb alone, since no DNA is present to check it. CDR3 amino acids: CAISESESTYEQYF.